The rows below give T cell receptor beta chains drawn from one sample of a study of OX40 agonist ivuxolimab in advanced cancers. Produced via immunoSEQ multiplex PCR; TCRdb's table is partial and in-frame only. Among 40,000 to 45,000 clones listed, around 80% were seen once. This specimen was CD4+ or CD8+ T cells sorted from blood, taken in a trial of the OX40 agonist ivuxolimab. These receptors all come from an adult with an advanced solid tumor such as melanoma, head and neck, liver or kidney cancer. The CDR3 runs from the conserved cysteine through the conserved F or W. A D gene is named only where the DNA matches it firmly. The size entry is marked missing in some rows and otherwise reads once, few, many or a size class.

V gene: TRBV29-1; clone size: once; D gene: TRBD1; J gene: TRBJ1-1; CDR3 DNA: TGCAGCGCCTGGACAGGGGGGGACACTGAAGCTTTCTTT; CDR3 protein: CSAWTGGDTEAFF
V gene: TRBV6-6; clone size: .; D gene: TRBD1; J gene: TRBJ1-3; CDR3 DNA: TGTGCCAGCATACGGGACAGGGCCTCTGGAAACACCATATATTTT; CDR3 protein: CASIRDRASGNTIYF
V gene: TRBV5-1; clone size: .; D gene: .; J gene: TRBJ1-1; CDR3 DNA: TGCGCCAGCAGCTTGTTGCAGGGGAACACTGAAGCTTTCTTT; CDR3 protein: CASSLLQGNTEAFF
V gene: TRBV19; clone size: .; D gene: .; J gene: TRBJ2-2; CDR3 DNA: TGTGCCAGTAGTATAGTTTGGAGCAACAGGGCCACCGGGGAGCTGTTTTTT; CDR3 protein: CASSIVWSNRATGELFF
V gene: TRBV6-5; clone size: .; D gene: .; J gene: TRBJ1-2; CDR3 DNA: TGTGCCAGCAGATCGGAGGGGACCTATGGCTACACCTTC; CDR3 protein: CASRSEGTYGYTF
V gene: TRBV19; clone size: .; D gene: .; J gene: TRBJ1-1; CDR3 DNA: TGTGCCAGTACCGCGTCGGGGGAGAGGGGGAGAACTGAAGCTTTCTTT; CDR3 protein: CASTASGERGRTEAFF
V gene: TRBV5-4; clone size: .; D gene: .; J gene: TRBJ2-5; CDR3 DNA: TGTGCCAGCAGCTTGGCCTGGCAGAACGAAGAGACCCAGTACTTC; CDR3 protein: CASSLAWQNEETQYF
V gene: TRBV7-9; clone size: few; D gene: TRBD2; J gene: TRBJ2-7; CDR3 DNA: TGTGCCAGCAGCTTACTTTCTAGCGGGAGGGCCGGCGAGCAGTACTTC; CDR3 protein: CASSLLSSGRAGEQYF
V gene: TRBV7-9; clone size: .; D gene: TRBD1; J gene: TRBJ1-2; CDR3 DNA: TGTGCCAGCAGGGGACAGGGCTGGGATGGCTACACCTTC; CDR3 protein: CASRGQGWDGYTF
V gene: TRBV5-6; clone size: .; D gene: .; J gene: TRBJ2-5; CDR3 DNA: TGTGCCAGCAGCTTGTTCGAGACCCAGTACTTC; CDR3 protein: CASSLFETQYF
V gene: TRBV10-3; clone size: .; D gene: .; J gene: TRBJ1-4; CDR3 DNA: TGTGCCATCAGTGAGACGGTTGAAAAACTGTTTTTT; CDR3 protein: CAISETVEKLFF
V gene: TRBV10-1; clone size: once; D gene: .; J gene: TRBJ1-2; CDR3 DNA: TGCGCCAGCGGGGATTGGGAGAACTATGGCTACACCTTC; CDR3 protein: CASGDWENYGYTF
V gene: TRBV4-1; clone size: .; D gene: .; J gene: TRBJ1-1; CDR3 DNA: TGCGCCAGCAGCCAAGTGGGCCCGGGGCACGCTTTCTTT; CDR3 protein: CASSQVGPGHAFF
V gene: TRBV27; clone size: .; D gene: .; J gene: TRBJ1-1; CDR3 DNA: TGTGCCAGCAGTTTAGGGAGGGGCGAGGTTCAAGCTTTCTTT; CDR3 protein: CASSLGRGEVQAFF
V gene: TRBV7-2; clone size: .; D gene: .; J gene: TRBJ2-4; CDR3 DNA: TGTGCCAGCAGCAATAACGACGGGATTGGGATTCAGTACTTC; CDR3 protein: CASSNNDGIGIQYF
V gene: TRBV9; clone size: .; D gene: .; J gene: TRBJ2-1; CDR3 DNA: TGTGCCAGCAGCGTAGGGGCTGGGATGTATGAGCAGTTCTTC; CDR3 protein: CASSVGAGMYEQFF
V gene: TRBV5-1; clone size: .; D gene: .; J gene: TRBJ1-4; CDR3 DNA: TGCGCCAGCAGCTTGGAAGCCTTTCGAGGGGAAAAACTGTTTTTT; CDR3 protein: CASSLEAFRGEKLFF
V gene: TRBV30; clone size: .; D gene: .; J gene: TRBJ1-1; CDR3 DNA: TGTGCCGGGGGAGGACGTATCGAAGCTTTCTTT; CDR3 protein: CAGGGRIEAFF
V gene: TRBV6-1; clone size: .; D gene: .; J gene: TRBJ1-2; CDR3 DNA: TGTGCCTCTTACGGTCACTATGGCTACACCTTC; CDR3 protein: CASYGHYGYTF
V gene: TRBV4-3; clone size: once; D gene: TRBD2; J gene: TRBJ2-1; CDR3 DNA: TGCGCCAGCAGCCAAGACCTGACTAGCGGGCAGACAATCGAGCAGTTCTTC; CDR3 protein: CASSQDLTSGQTIEQFF
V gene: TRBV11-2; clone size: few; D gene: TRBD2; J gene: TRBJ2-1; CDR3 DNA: TGTGCCAGCAGCTTAGGACTAGCGGATGAGCAGTTCTTC; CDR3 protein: CASSLGLADEQFF
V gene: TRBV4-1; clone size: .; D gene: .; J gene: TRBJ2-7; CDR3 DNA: TGCGCCAGCAGCCAAGAGATCGCCTTAGAGCAGTACTTC; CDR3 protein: CASSQEIALEQYF
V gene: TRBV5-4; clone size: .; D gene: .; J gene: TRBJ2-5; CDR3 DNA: TGTGCCAGCAGCTCTCAGGGAATCCAAGAGACCCAGTACTTC; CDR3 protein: CASSSQGIQETQYF
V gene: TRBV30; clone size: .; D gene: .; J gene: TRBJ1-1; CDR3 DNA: .; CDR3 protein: CAWGTGITFF
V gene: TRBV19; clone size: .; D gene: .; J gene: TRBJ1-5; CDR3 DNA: TGTGCCAGTAGCCCTCACTGGACTAGCAATCAGCCCCAGCATTTT; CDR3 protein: CASSPHWTSNQPQHF
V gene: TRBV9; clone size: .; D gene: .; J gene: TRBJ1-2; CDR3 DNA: TGTGCCAGCAGCTCCTCGAGGGGGAACTATGGCTACACCTTC; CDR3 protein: CASSSSRGNYGYTF
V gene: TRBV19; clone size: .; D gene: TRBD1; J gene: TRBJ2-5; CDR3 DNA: TGTGCCAGTGCATGGGGACAGCAAGAGACCCAGTACTTC; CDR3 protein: CASAWGQQETQYF
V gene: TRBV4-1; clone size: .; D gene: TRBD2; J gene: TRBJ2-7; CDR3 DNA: TGCGCCAGCAGCCAAGTCCCTAGCGGGAGGCGCGAGCAGTACTTC; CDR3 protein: CASSQVPSGRREQYF
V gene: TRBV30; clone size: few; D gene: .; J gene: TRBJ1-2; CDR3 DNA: TGTGCCTGGAGTGCGTCAGGCGCGTATGGCTACACCTTC; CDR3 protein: CAWSASGAYGYTF
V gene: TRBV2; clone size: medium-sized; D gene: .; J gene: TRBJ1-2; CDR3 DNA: TGTGCCAGCGGGGGGGACGGCAACTATGGCTACACCTTC; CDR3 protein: CASGGDGNYGYTF
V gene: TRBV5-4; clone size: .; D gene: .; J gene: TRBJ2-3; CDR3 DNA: TGTGCCAGCAGCTTCGAGAGCGGTCTACTCAATACGCAGTATTTT; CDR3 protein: CASSFESGLLNTQYF
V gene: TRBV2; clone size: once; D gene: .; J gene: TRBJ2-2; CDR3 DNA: TGTGCCAGCAGTGATCCTACCTCGAACACCGGGGAGCTGTTTTTT; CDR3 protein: CASSDPTSNTGELFF
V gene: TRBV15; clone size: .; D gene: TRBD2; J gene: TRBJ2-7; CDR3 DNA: TGTGCCACCAGCAGAGATGGTGGACTAGCGGGAGTCGGGGAGCAGTACTTC; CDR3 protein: CATSRDGGLAGVGEQYF
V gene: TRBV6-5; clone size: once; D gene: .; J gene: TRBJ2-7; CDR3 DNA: TGTGCCAGCAGTTACTCTTTTGGTCTAAACTACGAGCAGTACTTC; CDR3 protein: CASSYSFGLNYEQYF
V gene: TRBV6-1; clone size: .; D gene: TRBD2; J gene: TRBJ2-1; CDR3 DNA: TGTGCCAGCAGTGCGCCGGGACTAGCGGGAGGGAAATACAATGAGCAGTTCTTC; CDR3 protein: CASSAPGLAGGKYNEQFF
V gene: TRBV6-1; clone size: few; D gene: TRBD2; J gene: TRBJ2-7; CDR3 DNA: TGTGCCGGGGGGAGGGAGGAGGGGAGCTCCTACGAGCAGTACTTC; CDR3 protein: CAGGREEGSSYEQYF
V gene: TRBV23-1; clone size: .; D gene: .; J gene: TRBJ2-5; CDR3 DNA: TGCGCCAGCAGTCCTCTCCCCCGGAACGAGGAGACCCAGTACTTC; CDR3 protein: CASSPLPRNEETQYF
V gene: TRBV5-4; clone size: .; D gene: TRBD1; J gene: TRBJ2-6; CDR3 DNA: TGTGCCAGCAGCTCCGGGACAGGGGTGTCTGGGGCCAACGTCCTGACTTTC; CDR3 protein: CASSSGTGVSGANVLTF
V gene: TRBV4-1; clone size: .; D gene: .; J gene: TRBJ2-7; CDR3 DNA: TGCGCCAGCAGCCAGGGAAGGCCCAAAATTAGCGGAAGCTCCTACGAGCAGTACTTC; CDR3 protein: CASSQGRPKISGSSYEQYF
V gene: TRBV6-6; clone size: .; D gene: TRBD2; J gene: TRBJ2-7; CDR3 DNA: TGTGCCAGCAGGCGACTAGCGGGGGGCTCCTACGAGCAGTACTTC; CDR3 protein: CASRRLAGGSYEQYF